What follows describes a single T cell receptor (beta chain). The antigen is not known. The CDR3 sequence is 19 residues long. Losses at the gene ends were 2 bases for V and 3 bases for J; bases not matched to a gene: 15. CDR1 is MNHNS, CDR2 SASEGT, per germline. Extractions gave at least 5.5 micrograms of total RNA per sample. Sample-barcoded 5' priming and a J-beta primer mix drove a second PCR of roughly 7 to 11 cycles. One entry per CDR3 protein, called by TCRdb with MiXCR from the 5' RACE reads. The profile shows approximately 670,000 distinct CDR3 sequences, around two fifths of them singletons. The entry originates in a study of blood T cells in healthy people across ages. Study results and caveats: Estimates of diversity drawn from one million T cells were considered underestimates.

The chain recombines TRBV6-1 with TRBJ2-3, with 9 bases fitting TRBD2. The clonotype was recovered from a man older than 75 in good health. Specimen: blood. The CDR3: CASSELVGRGGTRTDTQYF. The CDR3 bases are TGTGCCAGCAGTGAACTCGTGGGGCGGGGGGGAACGAGGACAGATACGCAGTATTTT.